These 2 T cell receptor beta chains were all obtained from the same sample, sequenced in a study of blood T cell repertoires in COVID-19. Sequencing was performed with immunoSEQ multiplex PCR; in TCRdb, only in-frame clones are kept and a portion is missing. Of more than 95,000 clones in the sample, approximately 82% were seen once. Material for sequencing was peripheral blood. The receptors come from a woman between 45 and 65 years old with acute or convalescent COVID-19.

The chain uses TRBV10-1 and TRBJ2-1; 13 bases map to TRBD2. J gave up 12 bases and V 6 bases, and 11 bases lay outside the gene matches. The germline V gene encodes CDR1 WNHNN and CDR2 SYGVQD (reference sequence). The length of the CDR3 is 15 residues. Here the CDR3 reads CASSKERTSGSGQFF. CDR3 in DNA: TGCGCCAGCAGCAAAGAAAGGACTAGCGGGAGTGGGCAGTTCTTC.

This chain connects TRBV14 to TRBJ2-1; the match to TRBD1 covers 10 bases. V lost 3 bases to trimming and J lost 3 bases; unmatched junction nucleotides: 11. Germline loops: CDR1 SGHDN, CDR2 FVKESK. There are 18 residues in the CDR3. CDR3 in DNA: TGTGCCAGCAGCCACAGGGACGGACAGGGGGGTTTCTACAATGAGCAGTTCTTC. This gives the protein CASSHRDGQGGFYNEQFF.